Listed below are T cell receptor beta chains from one sample, sequenced in a study of blood T cell repertoires in COVID-19. The table came from immunoSEQ multiplex PCR; TCRdb's copy has only in-frame clones and leaves some out. The table includes roughly 250,000 clones, approximately 91% detected once. Sequenced sample: PBMCs or T cells enriched from blood (not recorded which). The receptors shown here come from a human donor in a cohort exposed to, infected with or recovered from COVID-19 (not recorded which). The donor label of this sample is uncertain. CDR3s include the opening cysteine and the closing phenylalanine or tryptophan. The D gene is left open where the match is weak. The size of a clone is reported for some rows only, either as once, few or many, or as a class for expanded clones.

len: 15; abundance: NA; j_gene: TRBJ1-2; v_gene: TRBV6-1; d_gene: NA; CDR3aa: CASSEYAGVNYGYTF; CDR3nt: TGTGCCAGCAGTGAATATGCAGGGGTAAACTATGGCTACACCTTC
len: 15; abundance: NA; j_gene: TRBJ1-4; v_gene: TRBV5-4; d_gene: NA; CDR3aa: CASSLAGESNEKLFF; CDR3nt: TGTGCCAGCAGCTTGGCGGGGGAAAGTAATGAAAAACTGTTTTTT
len: 14; abundance: NA; j_gene: TRBJ1-5; v_gene: TRBV2; d_gene: NA; CDR3aa: CASSEEGVGQPQHF; CDR3nt: TGTGCCAGCAGTGAAGAGGGGGTGGGACAGCCCCAGCATTTT
len: 17; abundance: NA; j_gene: TRBJ2-2; v_gene: TRBV24-1; d_gene: TRBD1; CDR3aa: CATSDLTGDGYPGELFF; CDR3nt: TGTGCCACCAGTGACCTGACAGGGGACGGGTATCCCGGGGAGCTGTTTTTT
len: 14; abundance: NA; j_gene: TRBJ1-2; v_gene: TRBV18; d_gene: TRBD1; CDR3aa: CASSPPPGGGGYTF; CDR3nt: TGTGCCAGCTCACCCCCCCCAGGGGGTGGAGGCTACACCTTC
len: 16; abundance: NA; j_gene: TRBJ1-3; v_gene: TRBV9; d_gene: TRBD1; CDR3aa: CASSAQTGGSGNTIYF; CDR3nt: TGTGCCAGCAGCGCCCAAACAGGGGGGTCTGGAAACACCATATATTTT
len: 16; abundance: NA; j_gene: TRBJ1-5; v_gene: TRBV27; d_gene: TRBD1; CDR3aa: CASSREGGQSNQPQHF; CDR3nt: TGTGCCAGCAGCAGAGAGGGGGGACAGTCCAATCAGCCCCAGCATTTT
len: 15; abundance: NA; j_gene: TRBJ2-7; v_gene: TRBV7-9; d_gene: TRBD1; CDR3aa: CASSSQGTGPSKQYF; CDR3nt: TGTGCCAGCAGCAGTCAAGGGACAGGCCCCTCAAAGCAGTACTTC
len: 15; abundance: NA; j_gene: TRBJ2-2; v_gene: TRBV7-9; d_gene: TRBD2; CDR3aa: CASSFYAGVNKELFF; CDR3nt: TGTGCCAGCAGCTTTTACGCGGGGGTAAATAAGGAGCTGTTTTTT
len: 16; abundance: NA; j_gene: TRBJ2-1; v_gene: TRBV9; d_gene: TRBD1; CDR3aa: CASSEAGGLYYNEQFF; CDR3nt: TGTGCCAGCAGCGAGGCAGGGGGTCTTTATTACAATGAGCAGTTCTTC
len: 15; abundance: NA; j_gene: TRBJ2-7; v_gene: TRBV7-9; d_gene: NA; CDR3aa: CASSPRGREAYEQYF; CDR3nt: TGTGCCAGCAGCCCCCGAGGGCGCGAGGCCTACGAGCAGTACTTC
len: 15; abundance: NA; j_gene: TRBJ2-7; v_gene: TRBV9; d_gene: TRBD1; CDR3aa: CASSAEGTGAYEQYF; CDR3nt: TGTGCCAGCAGCGCTGAGGGGACAGGAGCCTACGAGCAGTACTTC
len: 17; abundance: NA; j_gene: TRBJ2-5; v_gene: TRBV1; d_gene: NA; CDR3aa: CTSSRERTYAGKETQYF; CDR3nt: TGCACCAGCAGCAGAGAGCGGACCTATGCGGGGAAGGAGACCCAGTACTTC
len: 13; abundance: NA; j_gene: TRBJ2-2; v_gene: TRBV10-3; d_gene: NA; CDR3aa: CATSQEDTGELFF; CDR3nt: TGTGCCACCTCGCAGGAGGACACCGGGGAGCTGTTTTTT
len: 14; abundance: NA; j_gene: TRBJ1-1; v_gene: TRBV18; d_gene: TRBD1; CDR3aa: CASSQGQMNTEAFF; CDR3nt: TGTGCCAGCTCACAGGGACAGATGAACACTGAAGCTTTCTTT
len: 16; abundance: NA; j_gene: TRBJ1-5; v_gene: TRBV5-6; d_gene: TRBD1; CDR3aa: CASSLRQGARDQPQHF; CDR3nt: TGTGCCAGCAGCTTAAGACAGGGGGCGAGGGATCAGCCCCAGCATTTT
len: 18; abundance: NA; j_gene: TRBJ1-4; v_gene: TRBV3-1/TRBV3-2; d_gene: TRBD1; CDR3aa: CASSARGDSTGVGEKLFF; CDR3nt: TGTGCCAGCAGCGCCAGAGGGGACTCGACAGGGGTAGGGGAAAAACTGTTTTTT
len: 14; abundance: NA; j_gene: TRBJ1-1; v_gene: TRBV5-6; d_gene: NA; CDR3aa: CASSTSTKGAEAFF; CDR3nt: TGTGCCAGCAGCACATCAACTAAAGGCGCTGAAGCTTTCTTT
len: 13; abundance: NA; j_gene: TRBJ2-1; v_gene: TRBV28; d_gene: NA; CDR3aa: CASGGLRHNEQFF; CDR3nt: TGTGCCAGCGGTGGACTAAGGCACAATGAGCAGTTCTTC
len: 16; abundance: NA; j_gene: TRBJ2-3; v_gene: TRBV7-2; d_gene: NA; CDR3aa: CASSPLAERRTDTQYF; CDR3nt: TGTGCCAGCAGCCCCTTAGCCGAGCGGCGCACAGATACGCAGTATTTT
len: 13; abundance: NA; j_gene: TRBJ2-7; v_gene: TRBV12-3/TRBV12-4; d_gene: TRBD1; CDR3aa: CASRRGPVWEQYF; CDR3nt: TGTGCCAGCAGGAGGGGGCCGGTATGGGAGCAGTACTTC
len: 14; abundance: once; j_gene: TRBJ1-2; v_gene: TRBV19; d_gene: NA; CDR3aa: CASSIRQGSGGYTF; CDR3nt: TGTGCCAGTAGTATAAGGCAGGGGTCGGGAGGCTACACCTTC
len: 12; abundance: NA; j_gene: TRBJ1-2; v_gene: TRBV24-1; d_gene: NA; CDR3aa: CATSDSLKGYTF; CDR3nt: TGTGCCACCAGTGATTCACTGAAGGGCTACACCTTC
len: 13; abundance: NA; j_gene: TRBJ2-6; v_gene: TRBV7-6; d_gene: NA; CDR3aa: CASREDGANVLTF; CDR3nt: TGTGCCAGTAGGGAGGATGGGGCCAACGTCCTGACTTTC
len: 16; abundance: NA; j_gene: TRBJ2-7; v_gene: TRBV18; d_gene: NA; CDR3aa: CASSPTLGGDSYEQYF; CDR3nt: TGTGCCAGCTCACCAACTCTCGGCGGGGACTCCTACGAGCAGTACTTC
len: 15; abundance: NA; j_gene: TRBJ2-7; v_gene: TRBV18; d_gene: TRBD1; CDR3aa: CASSPGQGVGYEQYF; CDR3nt: TGTGCCAGCTCACCGGGACAGGGTGTTGGATACGAGCAGTACTTC
len: 12; abundance: NA; j_gene: TRBJ1-1; v_gene: TRBV29-1; d_gene: TRBD1; CDR3aa: CSAERDRVRSFF; CDR3nt: TGCAGCGCCGAACGGGACAGGGTAAGAAGTTTCTTT
len: 14; abundance: NA; j_gene: TRBJ2-2; v_gene: TRBV5-1; d_gene: NA; CDR3aa: CASSVRVDTGELFF; CDR3nt: TGCGCCAGCAGCGTGCGAGTGGACACCGGGGAGCTGTTTTTT
len: 19; abundance: NA; j_gene: TRBJ1-3; v_gene: TRBV5-6; d_gene: TRBD1; CDR3aa: CASSRLRWDSLSSGNTIYF; CDR3nt: TGTGCCAGCAGTCGCTTGCGCTGGGACAGTTTGAGCTCTGGAAACACCATATATTTT
len: 14; abundance: NA; j_gene: TRBJ2-7; v_gene: TRBV7-2; d_gene: NA; CDR3aa: CASSIRLPTYEQYF; CDR3nt: TGTGCCAGCAGCATCAGGCTCCCAACCTACGAGCAGTACTTC